The 11 T cell receptor beta chains given below trace back to one sample, sequenced in a study of T-cell reconstitution after alpha-beta-depleted transplantation in children (dated by TCRdb to about 2016). Library preparation used PCR. The sample was run on an Illumina HiSeq 2500. To normalize quantification of the TCRbeta repertoire, the TCR libraries were built with molecular barcoding that relied on unique molecular identifiers. TCRdb took the public reads, trimmed them with fastp at Q25, ran MiXCR for clone calling and kept in-frame beta chains. Entries that share a CDR3 protein sequence are merged under the most common genes and DNA. The sample has 200,000 to 300,000 distinct CDR3 sequences on record, 12% of them singletons. Around 3% of the sample is taken by the ten largest. The starting material was PBMCs from the stem cell graft donor, obtained from the stem cell graft. The receptors come from a human donor who donated a stem cell graft to a child with acute lymphoblastic leukemia.

This clonotype was observed many times. V usage is TRBV10-2 and J usage is TRBJ2-3, with no clear D. V was trimmed by 2 bases and J by 4 bases, leaving 10 bases between them. CDR3 length: 14 amino acids. Germline CDR1 is WSHSY and CDR2 is SAAADI. The CDR3 protein is CASSEMVGPDTQYF. CDR3 in DNA: TGCGCCAGCAGTGAGATGGTGGGCCCAGATACGCAGTATTTT.

This clonotype appeared many times. The J gene is TRBJ2-3, the V gene TRBV28, with D tentatively TRBD2 (6 bases). Germline CDR1 and CDR2: MDHEN and SYDVKM. This CDR3 spans 12 amino acids. Between the trimmed V and J ends, which lost 6 bases and 8 bases, there was a span of 12 bases. This CDR3 is CASRISGLTQYF. In DNA form, the CDR3 reads TGTGCCAGCAGAATATCGGGACTTACGCAGTATTTT.

This clonotype was counted ten times or more. The chain carries TRBV4-1 and TRBJ2-5; 10 positions match TRBD2. CDR3 length: 17 amino acids. In germline, CDR1 is MGHRA, CDR2 YSYEKL. V dropped 0 bases and J dropped 4; count of bases not matched to a gene: 8. The DNA for the CDR3 is TGCGCCAGCAGCCAAGAAGGCAGCGGGAGGGCGGGAGAGACCCAGTACTTC. Protein: CASSQEGSGRAGETQYF.

This clonotype has more than one count but fewer than ten. The chain has TRBV7-9 and TRBJ2-2, with D hard to call. Trimming removed 1 base from V and 5 bases from J, with 8 bases in between. From germline, CDR1 is SEHNR and CDR2 FQNEAQ (reference sequence). There are 14 residues in the CDR3. CDR3 in amino acids: CASSLEFGTGELFF. DNA for the CDR3: TGTGCCAGCAGCTTAGAATTCGGGACCGGGGAGCTGTTTTTT.

This clonotype was found many times. The chain links TRBV29-1 to TRBJ2-1, with D possibly matching TRBD1 (5 bases). The CDR3 runs to 16 residues. V was pared by 6 bases and J by 4 bases, with 22 bases between. Germline V gives CDR1 SQVTM, CDR2 ANQGSEA. The CDR3 is CSVVGHRSSSYNEQFF. The CDR3 bases are TGCAGCGTAGTTGGGCACAGGTCGTCCTCTTACAATGAGCAGTTCTTC.

Regarding this clonotype: Given a much more abundant clone one base away, this may be a read error. This chain links TRBV6-1 with TRBJ2-1; D might be TRBD1 (6 bases). Germline V gene data show CDR1 as MNHNS and CDR2 as SASEGT. Trimming removed 5 bases at V and 8 bases at J, with 19 bases between. CDR3 length: 15 residues. CDR3 protein: CASSPSRDKLYEQFF. The DNA for the CDR3 is TGTGCCAGCAGTCCCAGCCGGGACAAGCTTTATGAGCAGTTCTTC.

This clonotype was counted at least ten times. The rearrangement joins TRBV27 to TRBJ1-1, with no clear D. V was trimmed by 10 bases and J by 1 base, leaving 19 bases between them. Germline V gives CDR1 MNHEY, CDR2 SMNVEV (reference sequence). CDR3 length equals 15 residues. CDR3 DNA sequence: TGTGCCACCTCGATGAGACCCTTCGGGAACACTGAAGCTTTCTTT. The encoded protein is CATSMRPFGNTEAFF.

This clonotype was observed many times. V and J are TRBV20-1 and TRBJ2-7, with D perhaps TRBD2 (5 bases). Germline V CDR1 and CDR2: DFQATT, SNEGSKA (reference sequence). The ends were cut back, 6 bases at V and 5 bases at J, with 14 bases in the middle. The CDR3 contains 12 residues. In DNA form, the CDR3 reads TGCAGTGCCTGGCGAGGGTTTAACGAGCAGTACTTC. Protein product: CSAWRGFNEQYF.

This clonotype was seen many times. This chain links TRBV28 with TRBJ2-7, with D tentatively TRBD1 (5 bases). Per germline, CDR1 MDHEN and CDR2 SYDVKM. CDR3 length: 11 residues. Trimming shortened V by 10 bases and J by 0 bases, and 7 bases separated the two germline ends. This chain's CDR3 is CAIQGSYEQYF. CDR3 DNA sequence: TGTGCCATCCAGGGCTCCTACGAGCAGTACTTC.

The table lists this clonotype with a count of one. A much larger clone lies a single base off, so this may be a read error. V is TRBV20-1 and J is TRBJ2-1, with TRBD2 matching 10 bases. Judging by the DNA end, TRBJ2-7 fits better; the J call may be wrong. Germline CDR1 DFQATT, CDR2 SNEGSKA (reference sequence). The CDR3 has 15 amino acids. The CDR3 bases are TGCAGTGACCTTGATAGCGGGGGGTCCTACAATGAGCAGTACTTC. Protein product: CSDLDSGGSYNEQYF.

This clonotype was detected many times. V is TRBV5-1 and J is TRBJ1-3; D call uncertain. The CDR3 has 17 residues. The V end was cut by 0 bases, the J end by 0 bases, with 13 bases between. CDR1 is SGHRS and CDR2 is YFSETQ in the germline V gene. The CDR3 reads CASSLEFVGTSGNTIYF. The CDR3 nucleotides read TGCGCCAGCAGCTTGGAATTTGTGGGCACCTCTGGAAACACCATATATTTT.